A selection of T cell receptor beta chains follows, all from one sample in a study of T cell responses to AZD1222 COVID-19 vaccine. The table came from immunoSEQ multiplex PCR; TCRdb's copy has only in-frame clones and leaves some out. The sample includes some 130,000 clones, 88% of them seen just once. The specimen comprised peripheral blood, sampled on day 0 of AZD1222 vaccination. These receptors came from an adult in good health. CDR3s include the opening cysteine and the closing phenylalanine or tryptophan. Fields, in order: clone size, V gene, CDR3 length, D gene, J gene, CDR3 DNA, CDR3 protein. A D gene is named only where the DNA matches it firmly. Where a row states a size, it is once, few, many or the class of an expanded clone; other rows omit it.

-	TRBV18	13	-	TRBJ1-2	TGTGCCAGCTCACCGGACAGTTCATATGGCTACACCTTC	CASSPDSSYGYTF
-	TRBV19	15	-	TRBJ1-5	TGTGCCAGCCAGACCACAGGGCCCCGAAATCAGCCCCAGCATTTT	CASQTTGPRNQPQHF
-	TRBV28	17	-	TRBJ2-7	TGTGCCAGCAGCAATGAGACCGATCTAGGATACGGGTACGAGCAGTACTTC	CASSNETDLGYGYEQYF
-	TRBV5-1	15	-	TRBJ2-5	TGCGCCAGCAGCTTGGGGCCAGCAACTCAAGAGACCCAGTACTTC	CASSLGPATQETQYF
-	TRBV27	17	-	TRBJ2-1	TGTGCCAGCAGTTTTTCCTCCCCAGCGGGCCTTTACAATGAGCAGTTCTTC	CASSFSSPAGLYNEQFF
once	TRBV3-1/TRBV3-2	16	TRBD1	TRBJ1-4	TGTGCCAGCAGCCGACTAGACAGGGGAGTCCATGAAAAACTGTTTTTT	CASSRLDRGVHEKLFF
-	TRBV3-1/TRBV3-2	14	-	TRBJ2-3	TGTGCCAGCAGCCATGAGGCCTCCACAGATACGCAGTATTTT	CASSHEASTDTQYF
-	TRBV7-9	14	-	TRBJ1-6	TGTGCCAGCAGCATGGGAGCAGATAATTCACCCCTCCACTTT	CASSMGADNSPLHF
once	TRBV20-1	13	-	TRBJ2-1	TGCAGTGCTAGTCTACTAGCCGGTAATGAGCAGTTCTTC	CSASLLAGNEQFF
-	TRBV4-2	16	TRBD1	TRBJ1-3	TGTGCCAGCAGCCAAGGGGACAGGGGGCTTGGAAACACCATATATTTT	CASSQGDRGLGNTIYF
-	TRBV7-2	13	TRBD1	TRBJ2-5	TGTGCCAGCAGCTTCGACAGGGTGGGGACCCAGTACTTC	CASSFDRVGTQYF
-	TRBV11-1	15	-	TRBJ2-7	TGTGCCAGCAGCCGCTATCCGGACGGCCCCTACGAGCAGTACTTC	CASSRYPDGPYEQYF
-	TRBV6-5	14	TRBD1	TRBJ2-7	TGTGCCAGCAGGACGACAGGGGGTCCCTACGAGCAGTACTTC	CASRTTGGPYEQYF